The clone carrying this T cell receptor (beta chain) came up a few times. Germline loops: CDR1 LGHNA, CDR2 YSLEER. The CDR3 spans 17 residues. The ends lost 5 bases at V and 0 bases at J; junction bases unmatched: 8. Each CDR3 protein is one row after TCRdb ran MiXCR on the 5' RACE reads. The table lists tens of thousands of distinct CDR3 sequences, 7.4% of them singletons. The data belong to a study of T cells after yellow fever vaccination. The chain joins TRBV4-3 to TRBJ2-1; 9 bases are shared with TRBD1. This TCR derives from a man younger than 35 who received the YFV17D yellow fever vaccine. The sample was CD8+ T cells sorted from PBMCs, taken roughly 14 days after the first yellow fever vaccination. CDR3 sequence (DNA): TGCGCCAGCAGCATAAGCCGGGGACAGGGCTCCTACAATGAGCAGTTCTTC. Protein product: CASSISRGQGSYNEQFF.